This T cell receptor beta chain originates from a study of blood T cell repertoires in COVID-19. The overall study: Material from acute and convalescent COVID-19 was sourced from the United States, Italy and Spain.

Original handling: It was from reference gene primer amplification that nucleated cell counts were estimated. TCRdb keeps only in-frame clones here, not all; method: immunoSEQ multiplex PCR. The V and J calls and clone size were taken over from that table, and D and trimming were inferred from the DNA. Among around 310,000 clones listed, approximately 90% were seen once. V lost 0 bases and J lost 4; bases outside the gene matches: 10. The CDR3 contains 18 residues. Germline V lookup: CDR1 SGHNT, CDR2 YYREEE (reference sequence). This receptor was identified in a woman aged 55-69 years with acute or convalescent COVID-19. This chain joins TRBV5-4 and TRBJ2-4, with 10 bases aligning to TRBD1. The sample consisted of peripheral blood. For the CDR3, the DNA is TGTGCCAGCAGCTTGGTAGGGCACGGGACAGGGGATAAAAACATTCAGTACTTC. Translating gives CASSLVGHGTGDKNIQYF.